Each of the 19 T cell receptor beta chains below was sequenced from the same sample in a study of T cells in Graves' hyperthyroidism and ophthalmopathy. Using RNA transcripts as the source, TCR beta CDR3 regions were amplified. The primer set for the first-round RT-PCR of the TCR CDR3 was HTBI. TCRdb recomputed calls from the multiplex PCR reads with MiXCR, one row per CDR3 protein. The table shows about 640,000 distinct CDR3 sequences, with less than 25% occurring only once. Sequenced sample: blood. The receptors derive from a man aged 25-45 years with Graves' ophthalmopathy.

This clonotype appeared a few times. The chain uses TRBV7-9 and TRBJ1-1, with a tentative D call TRBD1 (6 bases). CDR1 SEHNR and CDR2 FQNEAQ come from the germline V gene (reference sequence). This CDR3 comprises 13 residues. V gave up 5 bases and J gave up 7 bases, with 14 bases separating them. For the CDR3, the DNA is TGTGCCAGCAGCGAACCGGGACACTTTGAAGCTTTCTTT. This gives the protein CASSEPGHFEAFF.

This clonotype has a handful of counts. The chain is built from TRBV7-9 and TRBJ1-2; D remains unclear. From germline, CDR1 is SEHNR and CDR2 FQNEAQ (reference sequence). The V end was cut by 5 bases, the J end by 1 base, with 14 bases between. The CDR3 sequence is 15 residues long. In DNA form, the CDR3 reads TGTGCCAGCAGCATCCCTACGACTGATAACTATGGCTACACCTTC. As protein: CASSIPTTDNYGYTF.

This clonotype was seen more than once but under ten times. The chain uses TRBV5-6 and TRBJ2-7; weak D call: TRBD2 (6 bases). Trimming took off 2 bases at V and 5 bases at J, with 14 bases between the two ends. Per germline, CDR1 SGHDT and CDR2 YYEEEE. CDR3 length: 14 residues. The CDR3 nucleotides read TGTGCCAGCAGCTTCTTGGGGGGACGCAACGAGCAGTACTTC. It is translated as CASSFLGGRNEQYF.

This chain links TRBV11-2 with TRBJ1-3; D is possibly TRBD1 (6 bases). Trimming left V 0 bases short and J 2 bases short, with 11 bases between. The CDR3 consists of 16 residues. Germline V gives CDR1 SGHAT, CDR2 FQNNGV. CDR3 in amino acids: CASSLEAGAAGNTIYF. The CDR3, as DNA: TGTGCCAGCAGCTTAGAAGCGGGGGCCGCTGGAAACACCATATATTTT. Based on the CDR3 plus reference TRBV11-2 and TRBJ1-3, the full variable domain is EAGVAQSPRYKIIEKRQSVAFWCNPISGHATLYWYQQILGQGPKLLIQFQNNGVVDDSQLPKDRFSAERLKGVDSTLKIQPAKLEDSAVYLCASSLEAGAAGNTIYFGEGSWLTVV.

This clonotype was recorded at least ten times. The chain employs TRBV28 and TRBJ1-1; 11 positions match TRBD1. Germline lookup yields CDR1 MDHEN and CDR2 SYDVKM. The V and J ends lost 5 bases and 0 bases, in that order; junction bases with no gene match: 2. This CDR3 is built from 15 residues. The CDR3 nucleotides are TGTGCCAGCAGTGGGACAGGGGGGGTGAACACTGAAGCTTTCTTT. Translated, it gives CASSGTGGVNTEAFF. Filled out from reference TRBV28 and TRBJ1-1, the complete variable domain reads DVKVTQSSRYLVKRTGEKVFLECVQDMDHENMFWYRQDPGLGLRLIYFSYDVKMKEKGDIPEGYSVSREKKERFSLILESASTNQTSMYLCASSGTGGVNTEAFFGQGTRLTVV.

This clonotype appeared many times. The CDR3 is CSASPVDGGEPQHF. CDR3 nucleotide sequence: TGCAGTGCTAGCCCGGTCGATGGGGGAGAGCCCCAGCATTTT. This sequence joins TRBV20-1 and TRBJ1-5; the D gene is possibly TRBD1 (5 bases). Germline CDR1 DFQATT, CDR2 SNEGSKA (reference sequence). This CDR3 is 14 amino acids long. V lost 3 bases and J 8 bases, leaving 17 bases between the germline ends.

As regards this clonotype: Given a much more abundant clone one base away, this may be a read error. The chain employs TRBV7-3 and TRBJ2-5; tentative D call: TRBD2 (5 bases). V was clipped by 5 bases and J by 5 bases, with 18 bases between them. The germline V gene has CDR1 SGHTA and CDR2 FQGTGA. The CDR3 sequence is 15 residues long. CDR3 region: CASSASEAGKETQYF. The CDR3, as DNA: TGTGCCAGCAGCGCATCGGAGGCAGGCAAGGAGACCCAGTACTTC.

The V call is TRBV29-1, the J call TRBJ2-5; 9 bases are a match to TRBD2. This CDR3 has 13 amino acids. V lost 7 bases and J lost 5; bases outside the gene matches: 8. CDR1 and CDR2 (germline): SQVTM, ANQGSEA. The CDR3, as DNA: TGCAGCGCCGAGCTAGCGGGACAGGAGACCCAGTACTTC. This gives the protein CSAELAGQETQYF.

This clonotype appeared a few times. The rearrangement joins TRBV30 to TRBJ2-7, with D possibly matching TRBD1 (5 bases). Germline-derived CDR1 and CDR2 are GTSNPN and SVGIG (reference sequence). Trimming removed 4 bases at V and 1 base at J, with 8 bases between. The CDR3 contains 12 residues. CDR3 sequence (DNA): TGTGCCTGGACAAGGGGATCCTACGAGCAGTACTTC. Translated: CAWTRGSYEQYF.

The chain links TRBV20-1 to TRBJ2-7; unclear D gene. This CDR3 has 11 amino acids. Germline values: CDR1 DFQATT, CDR2 SNEGSKA (reference sequence). V was cut by 6 bases and J by 0 bases, with 6 bases left in between. CDR3 nucleotide sequence: TGCAGTGCGGTGCACTCCTACGAGCAGTACTTC. Residues: CSAVHSYEQYF.

This chain connects TRBV4-2 to TRBJ2-5; D possibly corresponds to TRBD1 (6 bases). Germline V gives CDR1 LGHNA, CDR2 YNFKEQ. Trimming took 0 bases from V and 5 from J, leaving 19 bases between them. This CDR3 has 17 amino acids. This CDR3 is CASSQDGTGGARETQYF. CDR3 DNA: TGTGCCAGCAGCCAAGACGGTACTGGGGGCGCGAGGGAGACCCAGTACTTC.

This clonotype turned up a few times. This chain connects TRBV15 to TRBJ2-1; D might be TRBD1 (5 bases). This CDR3 comprises 11 residues. V was cut by 7 bases and J by 4 bases, with 5 bases left in between. The germline V gene encodes CDR1 LNHNV and CDR2 YYDKDF (reference sequence). The CDR3: CATTGYNEQFF. The CDR3, as DNA: TGTGCCACCACAGGGTACAATGAGCAGTTCTTC. Looking up the rest from reference TRBV15 and TRBJ2-1 gives the full variable domain: DAMVIQNPRYQVTQFGKPVTLSCSQTLNHNVMYWYQQKSSQAPKLLFHYYDKDFNNEADTPDNFQSRRPNTSFCFLDIRSPGLGDTAMYLCATTGYNEQFFGPGTRLTVL.

In its sample, this clonotype was seen many times. The V call is TRBV28, the J call TRBJ2-7, with 8 bases lining up with TRBD1. The CDR3 sequence is 13 residues long. Looked up from germline, CDR1 is MDHEN and CDR2 is SYDVKM. J was trimmed by 7 bases and V by 5 bases; bases with no gene match: 7. The CDR3 here is CASSGQGSWEQYF. The CDR3 nucleotides are TGTGCCAGCAGTGGACAGGGTTCTTGGGAGCAGTACTTC.

V and J are TRBV7-9 and TRBJ2-7; no reliable D call. There are 13 residues in the CDR3. V lost 5 bases and J lost 5, with 13 bases in between. In germline, CDR1 is SEHNR, CDR2 FQNEAQ (reference sequence). In nucleotides, the CDR3 is TGTGCCAGCAGCCCCCGGCCGCTAGACGAGCAGTACTTC. It yields the protein CASSPRPLDEQYF.

This clonotype has just one count. The gene calls are TRBV20-1 and TRBJ2-7; 11 bases map to TRBD2. V trimming: 0 bases; J trimming: 4 bases; junction bases outside the gene matches: 8. In germline, CDR1 is DFQATT, CDR2 SNEGSKA (reference sequence). The CDR3 runs 16 residues. This chain's CDR3 is CSARDGASGRIYEQYF. DNA for the CDR3: TGCAGTGCTAGAGATGGGGCTAGCGGGAGGATTTACGAGCAGTACTTC.

The V gene is TRBV10-2, the J gene TRBJ2-2, with TRBD2 matching 10 bases. V gave up 6 bases and J gave up 7 bases; unmatched junction bases: 5. The CDR3 totals 14 residues. Germline V gives CDR1 WSHSY, CDR2 SAAADI. The CDR3 sequence is CASRAASGSGELFF. The CDR3, as DNA: TGCGCCAGCAGGGCGGCTAGCGGGAGCGGGGAGCTGTTTTTT.

This clonotype was picked up many times. The chain combines TRBV28 with TRBJ1-5, with D unclear. Germline lookup yields CDR1 MDHEN and CDR2 SYDVKM. This CDR3 region has 15 residues. V was pared by 6 bases and J by 6 bases, with 18 bases between. The CDR3 protein is CASSPTLLRGQPQHF. CDR3 sequence (DNA): TGTGCCAGCAGCCCGACACTCCTAAGAGGTCAGCCCCAGCATTTT.

This clonotype was counted ten times or more. The gene calls are TRBV5-5 and TRBJ1-1, with no clear D. CDR1 and CDR2 (germline): SGHKS, YYEKEE (reference sequence). Trimming pared 2 bases from V and 1 base from J, leaving 9 bases between. The CDR3 spans 14 residues. The CDR3 DNA reads TGTGCCAGCAGCTTACATCGGGCGAACACTGAAGCTTTCTTT. Translating it yields CASSLHRANTEAFF.

This clonotype turned up a few times. The chain employs TRBV2 and TRBJ2-7, with D unresolved. V lost 6 bases, J lost 3 bases, and 9 bases lay in between. This CDR3 has 12 amino acids. Per the germline V gene, CDR1 is SNHLY and CDR2 is FYNNEI. The DNA for the CDR3 is TGTGCCAGCAGCACTCTAGGCTACGAGCAGTACTTC. This codes for CASSTLGYEQYF.